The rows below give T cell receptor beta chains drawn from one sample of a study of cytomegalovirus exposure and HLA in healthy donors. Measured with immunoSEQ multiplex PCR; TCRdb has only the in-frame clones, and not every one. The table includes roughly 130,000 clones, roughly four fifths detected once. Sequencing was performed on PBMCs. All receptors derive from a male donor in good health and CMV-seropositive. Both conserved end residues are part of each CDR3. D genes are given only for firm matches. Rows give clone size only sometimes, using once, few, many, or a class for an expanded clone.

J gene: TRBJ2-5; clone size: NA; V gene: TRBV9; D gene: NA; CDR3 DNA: TGTGCCAGCAGCGTAACTCTAGCGCCCCAAGAGACCCAGTACTTC; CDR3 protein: CASSVTLAPQETQYF
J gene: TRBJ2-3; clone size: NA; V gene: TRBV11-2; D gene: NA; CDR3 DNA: TGTGCCAGCAGCTTATTGGTGGGAGGGGGAGGAGATACGCAGTATTTT; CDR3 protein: CASSLLVGGGGDTQYF
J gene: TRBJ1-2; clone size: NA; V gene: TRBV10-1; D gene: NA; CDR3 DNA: TGCGCCAGCATCCCCTTCGGGGGGCAGGCCAACTATGGCTACACCTTC; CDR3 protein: CASIPFGGQANYGYTF
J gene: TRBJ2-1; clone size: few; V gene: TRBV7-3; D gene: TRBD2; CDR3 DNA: TGTGCCAGCAGCTTAACGGGGGAGGGCCTGTATGAGCAGTTCTTC; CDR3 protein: CASSLTGEGLYEQFF
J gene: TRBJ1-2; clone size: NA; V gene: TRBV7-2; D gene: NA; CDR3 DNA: TGTGCCAGCAGCCCCCCGGGTCCCATAGCTAACTATGGCTACACCTTC; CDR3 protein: CASSPPGPIANYGYTF
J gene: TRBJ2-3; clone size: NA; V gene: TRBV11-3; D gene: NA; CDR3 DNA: TGTGCCAGCAGCTTCTCCAGGGCGGGGACAGATACGCAGTATTTT; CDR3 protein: CASSFSRAGTDTQYF
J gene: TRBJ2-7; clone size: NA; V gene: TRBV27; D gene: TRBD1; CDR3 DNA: TGTGCCAGCAGTTCCCTCTACAGGGGATTTTCCTACGAGCAGTACTTC; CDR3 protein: CASSSLYRGFSYEQYF
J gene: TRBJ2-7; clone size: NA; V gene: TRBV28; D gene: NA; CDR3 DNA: TGTGCCAGCCTGCGAGCCTACGAGCAGTACTTC; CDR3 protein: CASLRAYEQYF
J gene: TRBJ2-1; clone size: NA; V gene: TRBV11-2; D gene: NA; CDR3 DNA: TGTGCCAGCAGCTTAGATTTCGGGACTCTCTTTGGTGCGCAGTTCTTC; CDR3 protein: CASSLDFGTLFGAQFF
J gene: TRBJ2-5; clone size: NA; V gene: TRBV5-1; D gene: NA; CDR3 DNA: TGCGCCAGCAGCTTGTTGACAGAAGAGACCCAGTACTTC; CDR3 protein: CASSLLTEETQYF
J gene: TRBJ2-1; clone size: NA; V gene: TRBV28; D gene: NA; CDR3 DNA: TGTGCCAGCAGTTTCGTACGGGAGCTAGATGAGCAGTTCTTC; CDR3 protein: CASSFVRELDEQFF
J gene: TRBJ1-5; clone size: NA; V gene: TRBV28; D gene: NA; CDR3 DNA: TGTGCCAGCAGTTTCGGGGGGGATCCCAATCAGCCCCAGCATTTT; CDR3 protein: CASSFGGDPNQPQHF
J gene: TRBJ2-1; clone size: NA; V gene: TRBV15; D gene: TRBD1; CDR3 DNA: TGTGCCACCAGCAGCGGGACAGGGCTGACCTACAATGAGCAGTTCTTC; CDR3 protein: CATSSGTGLTYNEQFF
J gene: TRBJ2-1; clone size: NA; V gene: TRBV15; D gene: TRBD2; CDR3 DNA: TGTGCCACCAGCAGAGATGGGACTAGCGCAAACAATGAGCAGTTCTTC; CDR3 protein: CATSRDGTSANNEQFF
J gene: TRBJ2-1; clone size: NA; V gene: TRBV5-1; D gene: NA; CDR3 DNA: TGCGCCAGCAGCTTAATCGGGAATGAGCAGTTCTTC; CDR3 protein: CASSLIGNEQFF
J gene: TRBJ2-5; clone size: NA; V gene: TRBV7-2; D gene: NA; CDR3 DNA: TGTGCCAGCAGCTTCAATCGGGACACGGGGACCCAGTACTTC; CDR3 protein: CASSFNRDTGTQYF
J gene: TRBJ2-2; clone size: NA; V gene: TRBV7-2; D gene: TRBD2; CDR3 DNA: TGTGCCAGCAGCTCGGGACTAGCGGAGGTGGCGAGGGAGCTGTTTTTT; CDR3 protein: CASSSGLAEVARELFF
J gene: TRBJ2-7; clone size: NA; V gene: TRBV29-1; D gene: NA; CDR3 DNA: TGCAGCGTTGAGCGGCAGGGGGGCTACGAGCAGTACTTC; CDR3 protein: CSVERQGGYEQYF
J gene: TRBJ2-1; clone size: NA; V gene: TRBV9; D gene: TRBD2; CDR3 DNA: TGTGCCAGCAGCGAAATACTAGCGGGAGGAAGGAATGAGCAGTTCTTC; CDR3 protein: CASSEILAGGRNEQFF
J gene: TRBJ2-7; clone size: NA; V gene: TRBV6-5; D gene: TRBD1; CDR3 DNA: TGTGCCAGCCGAGGAGGTCAGGGGGCCCTCGAGCAGTACTTC; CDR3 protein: CASRGGQGALEQYF
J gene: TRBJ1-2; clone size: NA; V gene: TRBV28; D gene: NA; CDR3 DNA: TGTGCCAGCAGTTCCCCGACAGGATTTCATGGCTACACCTTC; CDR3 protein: CASSSPTGFHGYTF
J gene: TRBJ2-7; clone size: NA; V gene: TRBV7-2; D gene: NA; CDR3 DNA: TGTGCCAGCAGCTCGACAGTCACCTACGAGCAGTACTTC; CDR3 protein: CASSSTVTYEQYF
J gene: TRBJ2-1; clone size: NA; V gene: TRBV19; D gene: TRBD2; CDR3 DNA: TGTGCCAGCCGACTAGCGCCCAACAATGAGCAGTTCTTC; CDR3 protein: CASRLAPNNEQFF
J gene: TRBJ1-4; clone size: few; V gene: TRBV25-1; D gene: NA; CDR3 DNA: TGTGCCAGCAGTCAGGGCGCCCGGGAAAAACTGTTTTTT; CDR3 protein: CASSQGAREKLFF
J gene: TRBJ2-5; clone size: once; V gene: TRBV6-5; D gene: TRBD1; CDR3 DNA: TGTGCCAGCAGAGGGACAGGGCGGAAAGAGACCCAGTACTTC; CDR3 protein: CASRGTGRKETQYF
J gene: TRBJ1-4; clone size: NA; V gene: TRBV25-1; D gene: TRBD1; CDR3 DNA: TGTGCCAGCAGTGCGTGGACAGGGGGTAATGAAAAACTGTTTTTT; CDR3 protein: CASSAWTGGNEKLFF
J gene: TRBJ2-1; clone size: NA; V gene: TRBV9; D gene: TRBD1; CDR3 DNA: TGTGCCAGCAGCCCGAGGGGACAGAGCGACAATGAGCAGTTCTTC; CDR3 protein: CASSPRGQSDNEQFF